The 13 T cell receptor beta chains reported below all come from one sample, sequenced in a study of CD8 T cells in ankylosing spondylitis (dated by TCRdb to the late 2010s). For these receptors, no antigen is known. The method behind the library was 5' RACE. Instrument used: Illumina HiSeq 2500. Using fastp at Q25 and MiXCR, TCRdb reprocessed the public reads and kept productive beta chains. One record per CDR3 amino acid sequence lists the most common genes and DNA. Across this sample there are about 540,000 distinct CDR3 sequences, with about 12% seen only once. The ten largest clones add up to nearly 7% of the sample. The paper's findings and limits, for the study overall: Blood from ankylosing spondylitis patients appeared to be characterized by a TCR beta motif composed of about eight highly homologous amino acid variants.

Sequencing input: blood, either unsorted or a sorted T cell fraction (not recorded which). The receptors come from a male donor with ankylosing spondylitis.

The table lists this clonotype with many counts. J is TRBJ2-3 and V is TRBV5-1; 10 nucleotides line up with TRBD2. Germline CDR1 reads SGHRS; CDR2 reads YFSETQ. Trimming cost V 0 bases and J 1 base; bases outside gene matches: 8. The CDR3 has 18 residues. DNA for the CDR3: TGCGCCAGCAGCTTGGAGACTCTAGCGGGAGACGGCACAGATACGCAGTATTTT. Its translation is CASSLETLAGDGTDTQYF.

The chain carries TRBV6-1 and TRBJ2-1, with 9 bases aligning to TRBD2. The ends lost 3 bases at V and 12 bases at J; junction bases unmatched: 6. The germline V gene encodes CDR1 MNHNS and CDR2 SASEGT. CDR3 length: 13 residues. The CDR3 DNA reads TGTGCCAGCAGTGATTTCGGCGGGGGGGGGCAGTTCTTC. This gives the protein CASSDFGGGGQFF.

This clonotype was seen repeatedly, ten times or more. DNA of the CDR3: TGTGCCAGCAGTTGGGCGTTGGGAGAGACCCAGTACTTC. Residues: CASSWALGETQYF. The chain has TRBV6-2 or TRBV6-3 and TRBJ2-5; D is unresolved. The germline V and J ends were trimmed by 4 bases and 4 bases, with 10 bases remaining between them. CDR1 and CDR2 from the germline V gene are MNHEY and SVGEGT. CDR3 length equals 13 residues.

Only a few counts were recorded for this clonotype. The CDR3 loop is CASSRQGGAFF. Here the CDR3 DNA reads TGTGCCAGCAGCCGACAGGGAGGTGCTTTCTTT. This rearrangement joins TRBV7-9 to TRBJ1-1; 7 positions agree with TRBD1. CDR1 is SEHNR and CDR2 is FQNEAQ in the germline V gene (reference sequence). CDR3 length equals 11 residues. V trimming: 5 bases; J trimming: 11 bases; junction bases outside the gene matches: 5.

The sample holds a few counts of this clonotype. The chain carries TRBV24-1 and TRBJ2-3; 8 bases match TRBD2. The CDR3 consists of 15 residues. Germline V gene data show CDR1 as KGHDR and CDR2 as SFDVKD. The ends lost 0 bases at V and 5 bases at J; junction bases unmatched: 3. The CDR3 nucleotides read TGTGCCACCAGTGATTTGCGGACTAGCCGAGATACGCAGTATTTT. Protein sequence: CATSDLRTSRDTQYF.

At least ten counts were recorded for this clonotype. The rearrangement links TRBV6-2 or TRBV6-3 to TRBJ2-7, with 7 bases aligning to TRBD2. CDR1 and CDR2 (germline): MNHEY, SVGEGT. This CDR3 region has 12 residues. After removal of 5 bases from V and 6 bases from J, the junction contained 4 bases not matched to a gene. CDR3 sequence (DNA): TGTGCCAGCAGTCAAACTAGCGTCGAGCAGTACTTC. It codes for CASSQTSVEQYF.

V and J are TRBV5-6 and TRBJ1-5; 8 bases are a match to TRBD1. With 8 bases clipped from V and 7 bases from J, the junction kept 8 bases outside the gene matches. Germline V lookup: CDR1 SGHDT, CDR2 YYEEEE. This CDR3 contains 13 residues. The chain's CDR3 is CARSRTGKQPQHF. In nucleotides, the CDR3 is TGTGCCAGAAGCCGGACAGGGAAGCAGCCCCAGCATTTT.

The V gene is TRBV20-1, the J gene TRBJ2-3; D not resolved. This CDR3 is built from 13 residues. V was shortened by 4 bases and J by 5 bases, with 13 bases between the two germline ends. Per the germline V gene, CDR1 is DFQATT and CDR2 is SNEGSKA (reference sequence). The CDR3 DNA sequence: TGCAGTGCTAACCCGCTAGGCGGAGATACGCAGTATTTT. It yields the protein CSANPLGGDTQYF.

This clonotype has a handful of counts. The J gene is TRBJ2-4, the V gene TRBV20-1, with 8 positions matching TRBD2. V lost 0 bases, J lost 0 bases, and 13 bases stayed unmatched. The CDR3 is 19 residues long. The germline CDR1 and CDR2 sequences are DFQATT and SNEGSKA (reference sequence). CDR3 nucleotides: TGCAGTGCTAGAGATTATCCGGCTAGCGGGTACGGAGCCAAAAACATTCAGTACTTC. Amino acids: CSARDYPASGYGAKNIQYF.

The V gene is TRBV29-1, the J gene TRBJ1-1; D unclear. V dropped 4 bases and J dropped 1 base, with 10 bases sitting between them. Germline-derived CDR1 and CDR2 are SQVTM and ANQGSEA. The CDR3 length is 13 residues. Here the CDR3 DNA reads TGCAGCGTTGGGCTCGGCTCGAACACTGAAGCTTTCTTT. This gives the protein CSVGLGSNTEAFF.

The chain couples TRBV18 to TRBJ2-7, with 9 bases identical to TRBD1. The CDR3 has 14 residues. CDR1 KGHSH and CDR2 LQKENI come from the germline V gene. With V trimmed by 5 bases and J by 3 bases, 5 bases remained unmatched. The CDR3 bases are TGTGCCAGCTCAGGGACAGGGATGCGCTACGAGCAGTACTTC. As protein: CASSGTGMRYEQYF. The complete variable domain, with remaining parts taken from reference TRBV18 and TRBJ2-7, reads NAGVMQNPRHLVRRRGQEARLRCSPMKGHSHVYWYRQLPEEGLKFMVYLQKENIIDESGMPKERFSAEFPKEGPSILRIQQVVRGDSAAYFCASSGTGMRYEQYFGPGTRLTVT.

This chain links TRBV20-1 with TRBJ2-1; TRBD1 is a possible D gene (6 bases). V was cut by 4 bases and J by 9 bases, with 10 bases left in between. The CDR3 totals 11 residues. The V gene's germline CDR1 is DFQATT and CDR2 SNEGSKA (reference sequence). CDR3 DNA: TGCAGTGCTACAGGGGCGGTTGAGCAGTTCTTC. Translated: CSATGAVEQFF.

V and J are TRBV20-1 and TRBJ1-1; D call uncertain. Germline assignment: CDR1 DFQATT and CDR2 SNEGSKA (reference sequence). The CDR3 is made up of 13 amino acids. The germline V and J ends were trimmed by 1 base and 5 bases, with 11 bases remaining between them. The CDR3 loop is CSARVSGGTEAFF. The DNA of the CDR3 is TGCAGTGCTAGAGTAAGTGGTGGGACTGAAGCTTTCTTT.